This is a list of T cell receptor beta chains from one sample in a study of blood T cell repertoires in COVID-19. Sequencing was performed with immunoSEQ multiplex PCR; in TCRdb, only in-frame clones are kept and a portion is missing. The table shows some 270,000 clones, with roughly 84% occurring only once. The sample taken for sequencing was peripheral blood. Source of these receptors: a woman aged 40 to 49 who had recovered from COVID-19. Both conserved end residues are part of each CDR3. The D gene is left open where the match is weak.

-	15	TRBV5-5	TRBJ1-3	TGTGCCAGCAGCTCCCTACTAGGGAGGGGAAACACCATATATTTT	CASSSLLGRGNTIYF
-	13	TRBV4-1	TRBJ2-5	TGCGCCAGCAGCCAAGATTGGGCAGGAACCCAGTACTTC	CASSQDWAGTQYF
-	14	TRBV5-4	TRBJ1-6	TGTGCCAGCAGCTCCCTGGGAGGTAGTTCACCCCTCCACTTT	CASSSLGGSSPLHF
TRBD1	13	TRBV19	TRBJ1-6	TGTGCCAGTAGTGGGGACAGGGGCTCACCCCTCCACTTT	CASSGDRGSPLHF
-	13	TRBV10-3	TRBJ2-1	TGTGCCATCAGAGTCAATGTGGCCGATGAGCAGTTCTTC	CAIRVNVADEQFF
-	15	TRBV2	TRBJ1-1	TGTGCCAGCAGCTTGGGGCTAGGGGAGGGTATTAGAGCTTTCTTT	CASSLGLGEGIRAFF
-	15	TRBV5-5	TRBJ1-5	TGTGCCAGCAGCTTGTGGGGGGATAGCAATCAGCCCCAGCATTTT	CASSLWGDSNQPQHF
-	14	TRBV3-1/TRBV3-2	TRBJ1-5	TGTGCCAGCAGCCAACAGGTTAGCAATCAGCCCCAGCATTTT	CASSQQVSNQPQHF
-	16	TRBV27	TRBJ2-6	TGTGCCAGCAGCCAGACCTTAGGTACGGGTGCCAACGTCCTGACTTTC	CASSQTLGTGANVLTF
-	16	TRBV9	TRBJ2-1	TGTGCCAGCAGCCCAAGAGCGGTCCCCTCCTACAATGAGCAGTTCTTC	CASSPRAVPSYNEQFF